This T cell receptor (beta chain) was observed in a study of STAT3 mutations in large granular lymphocyte leukemia. General study points: Every T-LGLL patient had at least one immunodominant TCRbeta clonotype.

The CDR3 runs 18 residues. Germline V gives CDR1 SEHNR, CDR2 FQNEAQ (reference sequence). With 5 bases removed from V and 2 bases from J, the gap between germline ends came to 24 bases. Note on this clone: Its matching antigen is unknown.

Only in-frame clones appear in the TCRdb table, and some are missing; sequencing was by immunoSEQ multiplex PCR. The data show about 34,000 clones, around 86% seen once. Sequenced: peripheral blood mononuclear cells. V usage is TRBV7-9 and J usage is TRBJ2-5, with D possibly TRBD2 on 6 matching bases. This clonotype originated in a man in his 60s with T-cell large granular lymphocyte leukemia. Some clones in this sample may be carry-over from other donors' samples. The CDR3 DNA sequence: TGTGCCAGCAGCCCCTTCTGGGGACGCGGACGGGGGCAAGAGACCCAGTACTTC. Translation gives CASSPFWGRGRGQETQYF.